Below are 32 T cell receptor beta chains sequenced from a single sample in a study of beta chain features in type 1 diabetes (dated by TCRdb to 2017 to 2018). Overall study results and their limits: In all four CD4+ subsets, TCRB CDR3 length was moderately but significantly shorter in type 1 diabetes patients.

The library was generated by the immunoSEQ multiplex PCR assay. The entire amount of isolated RNA was reverse transcribed using the High Capacity cDNA Reverse Transcription Kit, so the sequenced TCRB transcripts were expressed ones. TCRdb holds this immuneACCESS table with in-frame rearrangements only. Some clones are missing; in checked studies, unresolved V genes explain under half, and the rest has no known cause. The sample has some 240,000 clones on record, 16% of them singletons. In total, the top ten clones hold 0.07% to 0.095% of the sample. These receptors' targets are unknown. The source material was naive CD4+ T cells from blood. Read against the paper, the sample's cell subset or site label means: true naive CD4+ T cells. Receptors were obtained from a man aged 30-40 years with type 1 diabetes.

The genes are TRBV5-1 and TRBJ2-5, with 7 bases matching TRBD1. V shed 7 bases, J shed 1 base, and the junction held 13 bases outside the gene matches. The CDR3 loop spans 16 amino acids. Germline assignment: CDR1 SGHRS and CDR2 YFSETQ. The CDR3 DNA reads as TGCGCCAGCGGCCGACAGGGTACCACTCTCCAAGAGACCCAGTACTTC. It yields the protein CASGRQGTTLQETQYF. The variable domain in full, completed from reference TRBV5-1 and TRBJ2-5, reads KAGVTQTPRYLIKTRGQQVTLSCSPISGHRSVSWYQQTPGQGLQFLFEYFSETQRNKGNFPGRFSGRQFSNSRSEMNVSTLELGDSALYLCASGRQGTTLQETQYFGPGTRLLVL.

This clone came up a few times. The chain carries TRBV2 and TRBJ1-3, with TRBD1 as a possible D gene (5 bases). Trimming removed 2 bases from V and 0 bases from J, with 11 bases in between. The CDR3 spans 16 residues. Germline assignment: CDR1 SNHLY and CDR2 FYNNEI. CDR3 residues: CASSERIGGSGNTIYF. CDR3 coding DNA: TGTGCCAGCAGTGAAAGGATCGGGGGCTCTGGAAACACCATATATTTT.

The rearrangement uses TRBV28 and TRBJ2-1, with a tentative D call TRBD1 (6 bases). V was trimmed by 6 bases and J by 1 base, leaving 16 bases between them. The CDR3 runs to 16 residues. Germline CDR1 reads MDHEN; CDR2 reads SYDVKM. The CDR3 loop reads CASSYSGVISYNEQFF. In nucleotides, the CDR3 is TGTGCCAGCAGCTACTCAGGGGTTATATCCTACAATGAGCAGTTCTTC. Together with reference TRBV28 and TRBJ2-1, the CDR3 gives the full variable domain: DVKVTQSSRYLVKRTGEKVFLECVQDMDHENMFWYRQDPGLGLRLIYFSYDVKMKEKGDIPEGYSVSREKKERFSLILESASTNQTSMYLCASSYSGVISYNEQFFGPGTRLTVL.

This clone was counted a few times. This chain links TRBV2 with TRBJ2-5, with unresolved D. The germline V gene encodes CDR1 SNHLY and CDR2 FYNNEI. Trimming cost V 6 bases and J 2 bases, with 13 bases left between them. The CDR3 loop spans 14 amino acids. CDR3 nucleotides: TGTGCCAGCAGGCAAGACTCAGGACAAGAGACCCAGTACTTC. Translating it yields CASRQDSGQETQYF. The complete variable domain, with remaining parts taken from reference TRBV2 and TRBJ2-5, reads EPEVTQTPSHQVTQMGQEVILRCVPISNHLYFYWYRQILGQKVEFLVSFYNNEISEKSEIFDDQFSVERPDGSNFTLKIRSTKLEDSAMYFCASRQDSGQETQYFGPGTRLLVL.

This clone was observed a handful of times. The rearrangement uses TRBV13 and TRBJ2-5, with D perhaps matching TRBD2 (6 bases). The CDR3 is 17 amino acids. Trimming removed 5 bases from V and 3 bases from J, with 22 bases in between. The germline V gene encodes CDR1 PRHDT and CDR2 FYEKMQ (reference sequence). The CDR3 reads CASSPPLGPRGEETQYF. CDR3 coding DNA: TGTGCCAGCAGCCCTCCGCTCGGTCCGCGGGGAGAAGAGACCCAGTACTTC.

The rearrangement uses TRBV15 and TRBJ2-6; no definite D call. CDR3 size: 16 residues. CDR1 and CDR2 from the germline V gene are LNHNV and YYDKDF (reference sequence). Deletions cut 3 bases from V and 2 bases from J, with 11 bases between. This CDR3 is CATSREQVAGANVLTF. The CDR3 nucleotides are TGTGCCACCAGCAGGGAGCAGGTCGCTGGGGCCAACGTCCTGACTTTC.

The chain employs TRBV18 and TRBJ2-7; 9 nucleotides align to TRBD2. The trim removed 3 bases at V and 7 bases at J, leaving 4 bases unmatched. Germline CDR1 KGHSH, CDR2 LQKENI. The CDR3 consists of 13 residues. CDR3 DNA sequence: TGTGCCAGCTCACCGACTAGCGGTAAGGAGCAGTACTTC. Amino acids: CASSPTSGKEQYF.

This clone was counted between two and nine times. The CDR3 loop is CASSSASGARYEQYF. The CDR3 coding sequence is TGTGCCAGCAGCTCAGCCTCCGGGGCCCGCTACGAGCAGTACTTC. The rearrangement joins TRBV7-9 to TRBJ2-7, with D perhaps given as TRBD1 or TRBD2 (5 bases each). The V end lost 4 bases, the J end lost 3 bases, and 16 bases lay between the germline ends. CDR1 and CDR2 (germline): SEHNR, FQNEAQ (reference sequence). CDR3 size: 15 residues.

This clone has just a few counts. The chain couples TRBV14 to TRBJ1-5, with unresolved D. The CDR3 has 13 amino acids. Looked up from germline, CDR1 is SGHDN and CDR2 is FVKESK. V lost 1 base, J lost 7 bases, and 8 bases lay in between. CDR3 sequence: CASSQGRGQPQHF. The CDR3 DNA sequence: TGTGCCAGCAGCCAAGGGAGAGGACAGCCCCAGCATTTT.

V is TRBV29-1 and J is TRBJ2-3; D may be TRBD2 (5 bases). Trimming took off 0 bases at V and 4 bases at J, with 11 bases between the two ends. Germline V gene data show CDR1 as SQVTM and CDR2 as ANQGSEA. The CDR3 has 14 residues. DNA for the CDR3: TGCAGCGTTGAAGACCGGAGGCGGTCAGATACGCAGTATTTT. The encoded protein is CSVEDRRRSDTQYF.

This clone has only a few counts. The rearrangement joins TRBV7-8 to TRBJ2-7; possibly TRBD1 or TRBD2 for D (5 bases each). The CDR3 is 15 residues long. Per germline, CDR1 SGHVS and CDR2 FQNEAQ. The V gene lost 2 bases and the J gene lost 2 bases, with 13 bases spanning the gap. CDR3 region: CASSLNLGTTYEQYF. CDR3 coding DNA: TGTGCCAGCAGCTTAAACTTAGGGACCACCTACGAGCAGTACTTC.

In its sample, this clone was seen a few times. The V gene is TRBV5-4, the J gene TRBJ2-3; no firm D call. The V and J ends lost 3 bases and 2 bases respectively, with 7 bases between them. From germline, CDR1 is SGHNT and CDR2 YYREEE (reference sequence). The CDR3 is 13 residues long. CDR3: CASSSPYTDTQYF. CDR3 DNA sequence: TGTGCCAGCAGCTCCCCATACACAGATACGCAGTATTTT.

The chain couples TRBV19 to TRBJ2-2; no clear D gene. Germline-derived CDR1 and CDR2 are LNHDA and SQIVND (reference sequence). V lost 7 bases and J lost 4, with 10 bases in between. The CDR3 spans 13 residues. Here the CDR3 DNA reads TGTGCCAGTAACCCGGGTTTCACCGGGGAGCTGTTTTTT. Its protein product is CASNPGFTGELFF.

This clone has only a few counts. The genes are TRBV18 and TRBJ1-2; weak D call: TRBD1 (5 bases). The CDR3 covers 14 residues. Trimming shortened V by 3 bases and J by 3 bases, and 11 bases separated the two germline ends. Germline V CDR1 and CDR2: KGHSH, LQKENI. The CDR3, as DNA: TGTGCCAGCTCACCTGGGACGGACTACTATGGCTACACCTTC. Encoded protein: CASSPGTDYYGYTF.

The chain links TRBV29-1 to TRBJ1-1, with D maybe TRBD1 (5 bases). The CDR3 runs 13 residues. The germline V gene encodes CDR1 SQVTM and CDR2 ANQGSEA. V was clipped by 4 bases and J by 1 base, with 10 bases between them. The CDR3 sequence is CSVGDSRNTEAFF. DNA for the CDR3: TGCAGCGTTGGAGACAGCCGGAACACTGAAGCTTTCTTT.

This clone was observed a handful of times. V gene TRBV30 combines with J gene TRBJ2-5; the D is unclear. This CDR3 has 11 residues. V lost 5 bases and J lost 2, with 6 bases in between. Germline CDR1 and CDR2: GTSNPN and SVGIG (reference sequence). This CDR3 is CAWGDQETQYF. The CDR3 DNA sequence: TGTGCCTGGGGGGATCAAGAGACCCAGTACTTC.

The rearrangement links TRBV11-2 to TRBJ2-3, with 8 bases matching TRBD2. The germline CDR1 and CDR2 sequences are SGHAT and FQNNGV. J gave up 3 bases and V 5 bases, and 10 bases lay outside the gene matches. The CDR3 sequence is 16 residues long. The CDR3, as DNA: TGTGCCAGCAGCCCAATAGCGGGGAGGCTGACAGATACGCAGTATTTT. Amino acids: CASSPIAGRLTDTQYF.

A few counts support this clone. Written as DNA, the CDR3 is TGCAGCGGTGGAGGGCCTATCAGCCCTAACAATGAGCAGTTCTTC. Translation: CSGGGPISPNNEQFF. The chain recombines TRBV29-1 with TRBJ2-1, with D perhaps TRBD2 (6 bases). The length of the CDR3 is 15 residues. Germline V gene sequence: CDR1 SQVTM, CDR2 ANQGSEA. The germline V and J ends were trimmed by 7 bases and 5 bases, with 21 bases remaining between them.

The V call is TRBV29-1, the J call TRBJ2-3; a weak D match, TRBD1 (7 bases). V was pared by 7 bases and J by 4 bases, with 12 bases between. From germline, CDR1 is SQVTM and CDR2 ANQGSEA. There are 12 residues in the CDR3. The CDR3 DNA is TGCAGCGGGCGGGACAGCTCAGATACGCAGTATTTT. It specifies CSGRDSSDTQYF.

This clone was picked up a small number of times. V gene TRBV7-9 combines with J gene TRBJ2-7; D not resolved. The germline V and J ends were trimmed by 0 bases and 3 bases, with 12 bases remaining between them. The germline V gene has CDR1 SEHNR and CDR2 FQNEAQ (reference sequence). CDR3 length equals 15 residues. CDR3 loop: CASSLAAEQFYEQYF. Here the CDR3 DNA reads TGTGCCAGCAGCTTAGCGGCCGAACAGTTCTACGAGCAGTACTTC.

The rearrangement joins TRBV11-2 to TRBJ1-2; TRBD1 aligns across 11 bases. With V trimmed by 5 bases and J by 4 bases, 6 bases remained unmatched. The V gene's germline CDR1 is SGHAT and CDR2 FQNNGV. The CDR3 length is 15 residues. CDR3 in amino acids: CASSARTGGAYGYTF. CDR3 sequence (DNA): TGTGCCAGCAGCGCCAGGACAGGGGGCGCCTATGGCTACACCTTC. The whole variable domain, remainder taken from reference TRBV11-2 and TRBJ1-2, is EAGVAQSPRYKIIEKRQSVAFWCNPISGHATLYWYQQILGQGPKLLIQFQNNGVVDDSQLPKDRFSAERLKGVDSTLKIQPAKLEDSAVYLCASSARTGGAYGYTFGSGTRLTVV.

This rearrangement joins TRBV7-2 to TRBJ2-7; D is unclear. The CDR3 contains 15 residues. Germline V gives CDR1 SGHTA, CDR2 FQGNSA. V lost 7 bases, J lost 5 bases, and 21 bases lay in between. In DNA, the CDR3 is TGTGCCAGCACCCATAGTCTTCGGTTACCACACGAGCAGTACTTC. Its protein is CASTHSLRLPHEQYF.

V is TRBV7-2 and J is TRBJ1-2; no clear D. The germline gives CDR1 SGHTA, CDR2 FQGNSA. The CDR3 contains 14 residues. V was trimmed by 1 base and J by 4 bases, leaving 10 bases between them. For the CDR3, the DNA is TGTGCCAGCAGCTTAGAGGGCATTTCCTATGGCTACACCTTC. Encoded protein: CASSLEGISYGYTF.

The V gene is TRBV27, the J gene TRBJ1-2, with D perhaps matching TRBD1 (6 bases). This CDR3 spans 15 amino acids. V was cut by 3 bases and J by 0 bases, with 11 bases left in between. CDR1 and CDR2 from the germline V gene are MNHEY and SMNVEV (reference sequence). CDR3 amino acids: CASSFYGGANYGYTF. The CDR3, as DNA: TGTGCCAGCAGTTTTTATGGGGGCGCTAACTATGGCTACACCTTC.

The genes are TRBV29-1 and TRBJ2-7, with TRBD1 matching over 7 bases. The CDR3 sequence is 14 residues long. V was clipped by 7 bases and J by 0 bases; unmatched bases: 9. CDR1 SQVTM and CDR2 ANQGSEA come from the germline V gene. The CDR3 coding sequence is TGCAGCGCCACGGGACAGTCAAGCTCCTACGAGCAGTACTTC. Its protein product is CSATGQSSSYEQYF.

The chain links TRBV30 to TRBJ2-3, with D possibly being TRBD2 (6 bases). This CDR3 is 14 amino acids long. The germline V gene encodes CDR1 GTSNPN and CDR2 SVGIG (reference sequence). V was clipped by 0 bases and J by 3 bases, with 10 bases between them. As DNA, the CDR3 is TGTGCCTGGAGTGTAACTAGCCCAACAGATACGCAGTATTTT. Its translation: CAWSVTSPTDTQYF. Using reference TRBV30 and TRBJ2-3 for the parts outside the CDR3, the full variable domain is SQTIHQWPATLVQPVGSPLSLECTVEGTSNPNLYWYRQAAGRGLQLLFYSVGIGQISSEVPQNLSASRPQDRQFILSSKKLLLSDSGFYLCAWSVTSPTDTQYFGPGTRLTVL.

Regarding this clone: Distinct nucleotide sequences in the sample also encode this CDR3. This chain uses TRBV30 with TRBJ2-3; D unresolved. This CDR3 is 11 amino acids long. Germline V gene data show CDR1 as GTSNPN and CDR2 as SVGIG (reference sequence). V lost 0 bases, J lost 5 bases, and 3 bases lay in between. The CDR3, as DNA: TGTGCCTGGAGTGTTGGAGATACGCAGTATTTT. Its protein is CAWSVGDTQYF.

The rearrangement joins TRBV7-2 to TRBJ1-4, with D tentatively TRBD1 (6 bases). The CDR3 length is 14 residues. Germline CDR1 is SGHTA and CDR2 is FQGNSA. V was trimmed by 7 bases and J by 5 bases, leaving 14 bases between them. Written as DNA, the CDR3 is TGTGCCAGCAACAGGGAGGCAGGGAATGAAAAACTGTTTTTT. Translated: CASNREAGNEKLFF. Variable domain in full (rest from reference TRBV7-2 and TRBJ1-4): GAGVSQSPSNKVTEKGKDVELRCDPISGHTALYWYRQSLGQGLEFLIYFQGNSAPDKSGLPSDRFSAERTGGSVSTLTIQRTQQEDSAVYLCASNREAGNEKLFFGSGTQLSVL.

The chain uses TRBV5-1 and TRBJ2-6; no reliable D call. V was trimmed by 3 bases and J by 0 bases, leaving 10 bases between them. Germline CDR1 is SGHRS and CDR2 is YFSETQ. This CDR3 has 16 residues. The CDR3 region is CASSSQVSSGANVLTF. CDR3 nucleotides: TGCGCCAGCAGCTCCCAAGTAAGCTCTGGGGCCAACGTCCTGACTTTC. The complete variable domain, with remaining parts taken from reference TRBV5-1 and TRBJ2-6, reads KAGVTQTPRYLIKTRGQQVTLSCSPISGHRSVSWYQQTPGQGLQFLFEYFSETQRNKGNFPGRFSGRQFSNSRSEMNVSTLELGDSALYLCASSSQVSSGANVLTFGAGSRLTVL.

This clone was counted a few times. This chain joins TRBV28 and TRBJ2-6; D not certain. The V and J ends lost 8 bases and 0 bases respectively, with 8 bases between them. The germline V gene encodes CDR1 MDHEN and CDR2 SYDVKM. This CDR3 contains 14 residues. The chain's CDR3 is CASRSPSGANVLTF. CDR3 DNA sequence: TGTGCCAGCCGCAGCCCCTCTGGGGCCAACGTCCTGACTTTC. Complete variable domain (other parts from reference TRBV28 and TRBJ2-6): DVKVTQSSRYLVKRTGEKVFLECVQDMDHENMFWYRQDPGLGLRLIYFSYDVKMKEKGDIPEGYSVSREKKERFSLILESASTNQTSMYLCASRSPSGANVLTFGAGSRLTVL.

As for this clone: A junction end diverges from the germline sequence, so it may reflect a read error. The rearrangement uses TRBV6-6 and TRBJ2-7; 10 bases fit TRBD1. CDR1 is MNHNY, CDR2 SVGAGI, per germline (reference sequence). CDR3 length: 15 residues. CDR3 DNA sequence: TGTGCCAGCAGTCACTCCCGGGACAGGGGCTACGAGCAGTACTTC. Translated, it gives CASSHSRDRGYEQYF.

In this sample, this clone turned up a few times. Other DNA sequences in this specimen translate into the identical CDR3. The rearrangement links TRBV13 to TRBJ1-1; D remains ambiguous. Between the trimmed V and J ends, which lost 2 bases and 2 bases, there was a span of 6 bases. Germline V CDR1 and CDR2: PRHDT, FYEKMQ (reference sequence). The CDR3 has 13 amino acids. In nucleotides, the CDR3 is TGTGCCAGCAGCTTAACTGGTAACACTGAAGCTTTCTTT. Its translation is CASSLTGNTEAFF.